Below, one T cell receptor beta chain is given with its context. What it recognizes is unknown. This sample stems from a study of beta chain features in type 1 diabetes. Study-wide points: Still unanswered here is whether HLA type influences TCRB rearrangement. TCRB CDR3 length was moderately but significantly reduced in all four CD4+ subsets of Type 1 diabetes patients.

Since all of the isolated RNA was reverse transcribed, expressed TCRB transcripts were what got sequenced. Measured with immunoSEQ multiplex PCR; TCRdb has only the in-frame clones, and not every one. The table shows 240,000 or so clones, with roughly 14% occurring only once. The CDR3 is made up of 12 amino acids. The V segment lost 7 bases and the J segment 4 bases; nucleotides outside the gene matches: 2. The germline V gene has CDR1 SQVTM and CDR2 ANQGSEA. The receptor was isolated from a man in his thirties or forties with type 1 diabetes. Sample: naive CD4+ T cells from blood. This chain joins TRBV29-1 and TRBJ1-4; 8 bases map to TRBD1. The CDR3 sequence: CSAGQVNEKLFF. In DNA form, the CDR3 reads TGCAGCGCGGGACAGGTTAATGAAAAACTGTTTTTT.